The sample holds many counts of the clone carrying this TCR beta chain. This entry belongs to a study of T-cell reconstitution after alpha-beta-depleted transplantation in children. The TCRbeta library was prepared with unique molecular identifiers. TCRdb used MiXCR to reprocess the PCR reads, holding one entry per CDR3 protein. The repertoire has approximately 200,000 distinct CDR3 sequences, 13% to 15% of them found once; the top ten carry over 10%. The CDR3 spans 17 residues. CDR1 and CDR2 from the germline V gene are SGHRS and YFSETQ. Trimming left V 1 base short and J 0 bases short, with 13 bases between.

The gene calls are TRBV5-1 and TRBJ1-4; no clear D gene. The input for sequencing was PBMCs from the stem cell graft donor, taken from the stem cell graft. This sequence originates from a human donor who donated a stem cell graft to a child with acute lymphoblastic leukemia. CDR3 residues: CASSLKVGSATNEKLFF. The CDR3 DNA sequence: TGCGCCAGCAGCTTGAAGGTCGGGAGCGCAACTAATGAAAAACTGTTTTTT.